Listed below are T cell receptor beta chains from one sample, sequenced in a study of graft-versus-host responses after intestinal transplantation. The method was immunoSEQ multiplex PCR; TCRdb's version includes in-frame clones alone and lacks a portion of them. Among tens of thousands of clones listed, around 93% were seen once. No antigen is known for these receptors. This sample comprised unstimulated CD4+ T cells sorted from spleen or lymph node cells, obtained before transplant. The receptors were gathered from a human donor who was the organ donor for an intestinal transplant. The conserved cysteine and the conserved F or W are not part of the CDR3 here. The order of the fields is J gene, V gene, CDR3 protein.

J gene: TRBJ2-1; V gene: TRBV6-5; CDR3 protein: ASQRGLFSYNEQF
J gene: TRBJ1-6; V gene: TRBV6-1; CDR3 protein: ASTQGGGGNSPLH
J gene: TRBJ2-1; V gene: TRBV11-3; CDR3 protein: ASSLGGQGNEQF
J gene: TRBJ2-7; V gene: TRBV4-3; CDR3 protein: ASSQDHQGERYEQY
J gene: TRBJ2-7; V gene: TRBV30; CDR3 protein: AWRGGRSEQY
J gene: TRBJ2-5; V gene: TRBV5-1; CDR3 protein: ASSSFPPGTGGEETQY
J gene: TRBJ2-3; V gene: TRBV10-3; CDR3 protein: AISESLAGGLLSDTQY
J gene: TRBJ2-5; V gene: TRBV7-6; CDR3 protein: ASSPDGLAGTGTQY
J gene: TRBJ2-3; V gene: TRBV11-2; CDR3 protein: ASSLSGGLDTQY
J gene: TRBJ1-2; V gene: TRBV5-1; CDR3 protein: ASSRGSINYGYT
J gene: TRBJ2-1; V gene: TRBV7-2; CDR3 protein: ASSLGPSGELNEQF
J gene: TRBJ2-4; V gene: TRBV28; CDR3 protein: ASSSGNIQY
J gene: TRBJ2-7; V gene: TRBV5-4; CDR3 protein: ASSLPQGSYEQY
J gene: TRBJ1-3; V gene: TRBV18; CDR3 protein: ASSPSPLGSGNTIY
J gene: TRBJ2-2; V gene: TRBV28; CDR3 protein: ASSLGQNTGELF